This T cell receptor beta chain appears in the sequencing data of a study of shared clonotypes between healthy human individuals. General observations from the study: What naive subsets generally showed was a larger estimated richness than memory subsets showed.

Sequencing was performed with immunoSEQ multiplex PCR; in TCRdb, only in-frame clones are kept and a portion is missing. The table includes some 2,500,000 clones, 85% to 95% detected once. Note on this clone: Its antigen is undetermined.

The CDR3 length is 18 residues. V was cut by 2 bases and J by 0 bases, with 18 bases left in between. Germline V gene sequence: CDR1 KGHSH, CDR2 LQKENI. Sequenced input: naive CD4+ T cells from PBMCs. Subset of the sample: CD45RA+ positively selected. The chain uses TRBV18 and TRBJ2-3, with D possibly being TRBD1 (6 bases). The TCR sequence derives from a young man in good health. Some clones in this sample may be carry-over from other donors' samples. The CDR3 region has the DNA TGTGCCAGCTCACCATTAGGCGCCAGGGGATCTAGCACAGATACGCAGTATTTT. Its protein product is CASSPLGARGSSTDTQYF. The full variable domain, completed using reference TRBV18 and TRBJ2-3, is NAGVMQNPRHLVRRRGQEARLRCSPMKGHSHVYWYRQLPEEGLKFMVYLQKENIIDESGMPKERFSAEFPKEGPSILRIQQVVRGDSAAYFCASSPLGARGSSTDTQYFGPGTRLTVL.